A single sample gave rise to the 13 T cell receptor beta chains below, sequenced in a study of CD8+ T cells in alopecia areata (dated by TCRdb to the late 2010s). The library was produced with the immunoSEQ multiplex PCR assay. RNA was extracted from all samples and reverse transcribed into cDNA, which served as template for TCR sequencing. Not all clones reach the TCRdb copy of this immuneACCESS table, which keeps in-frame sequences only. Checked studies attribute under half of the gap to unresolved V genes and leave the rest unexplained. Across this sample there are 120,000 to 150,000 clones, with roughly 50% seen only once. Clones ranked in the top ten supply over 5.5% of the sample. Sample: CD4+ T cells sorted from blood. The receptor set was obtained from a human donor with alopecia areata.

In this sample, this clone is large. V and J are TRBV5-1 and TRBJ1-2; unclear D gene. CDR1 and CDR2 from the germline V gene are SGHRS and YFSETQ. V dropped 4 bases and J dropped 8 bases, with 15 bases sitting between them. This CDR3 region has 13 residues. CDR3 protein: CASSPSEDGGYTF. The CDR3 DNA follows: TGCGCCAGCAGCCCGTCGGAGGACGGGGGCTACACCTTC.

This chain links TRBV29-1 with TRBJ2-7; 9 bases are a match to TRBD2. J gave up 0 bases and V 7 bases, and 1 base lay outside the gene matches. CDR1 and CDR2 (germline): SQVTM, ANQGSEA. The CDR3 runs to 12 residues. DNA of the CDR3: TGCAGCGCACTAGCGGGCTCCTACGAGCAGTACTTC. Translating gives CSALAGSYEQYF.

This sequence joins TRBV14 and TRBJ2-5; 7 bases map to TRBD2. Looked up from germline, CDR1 is SGHDN and CDR2 is FVKESK. The CDR3 length is 17 residues. The junction had 16 bases not matched to a gene; V was cut back by 4 bases and J by 5 bases. CDR3 bases: TGTGCCAGCAGCCTATATTCGGGGGGTGTTCCATTGGAGACCCAGTACTTC. This codes for CASSLYSGGVPLETQYF.

J is TRBJ2-7 and V is TRBV6-5; 10 bases line up with TRBD1. This CDR3 spans 14 amino acids. The trim removed 5 bases at V and 5 bases at J, leaving 6 bases unmatched. The V gene's germline CDR1 is MNHEY and CDR2 SVGAGI. The CDR3: CASSDRGPLDEQYF. The CDR3 bases are TGTGCCAGCAGTGACAGGGGGCCATTGGACGAGCAGTACTTC.

This chain uses TRBV11-3 with TRBJ1-4; D unresolved. CDR1 is SGHNT and CDR2 is YENEEA in the germline V gene. V was cut by 6 bases and J by 1 base, with 6 bases left in between. This CDR3 has 13 residues. As DNA, the CDR3 is TGTGCCAGCAGTCAAGTAACTAATGAAAAACTGTTTTTT. Translation: CASSQVTNEKLFF.

The V call is TRBV29-1, the J call TRBJ1-4, with D unresolved. The CDR3 runs 13 residues. V was trimmed by 4 bases and J by 4 bases, leaving 10 bases between them. Germline V CDR1 and CDR2: SQVTM, ANQGSEA. Here the CDR3 reads CSVGWDRNEKLFF. Here the CDR3 DNA reads TGCAGCGTTGGGTGGGATCGTAATGAAAAACTGTTTTTT.

This chain uses TRBV5-4 with TRBJ2-2; D gene uncertain. Germline V gene data show CDR1 as SGHNT and CDR2 as YYREEE (reference sequence). V was pared by 0 bases and J by 2 bases, with 8 bases between. The CDR3 extends over 15 amino acids. CDR3 amino acids: CASSLGPLNTGELFF. CDR3 bases: TGTGCCAGCAGCTTGGGTCCACTTAACACCGGGGAGCTGTTTTTT.

This chain joins TRBV6-5 and TRBJ2-2; TRBD2 is a possible D gene (5 bases). The V and J ends lost 5 bases and 1 base respectively, with 11 bases between them. The CDR3 sequence is 15 residues long. Germline V gene data show CDR1 as MNHEY and CDR2 as SVGAGI. The CDR3 loop reads CASSIARRNTGELFF. Here the CDR3 DNA reads TGTGCCAGCAGTATAGCGAGGAGGAACACCGGGGAGCTGTTTTTT.

The J gene is TRBJ2-1, the V gene TRBV4-1; D may be TRBD2 (5 bases). Trimming cost V 1 base and J 8 bases, with 15 bases left between them. The length of the CDR3 is 15 residues. Germline assignment: CDR1 MGHRA and CDR2 YSYEKL. CDR3 bases: TGCGCCAGCAGCCAAGTCGGTCAAGAGGGCCATGAGCAGTTCTTC. Translation gives CASSQVGQEGHEQFF.

This clone was recorded a few times. The CDR3 DNA is TGCAGCGTCTGGAGGCCCCTCACCTACGAGCAGTACTTC. It translates to CSVWRPLTYEQYF. The chain is built from TRBV29-1 and TRBJ2-7, with D possibly being TRBD2 (5 bases). Germline CDR1 and CDR2: SQVTM and ANQGSEA. The V end was cut by 6 bases, the J end by 2 bases, with 14 bases between. The CDR3 totals 13 residues.

The rearrangement joins TRBV5-1 to TRBJ1-1; no clear D. This CDR3 has 13 amino acids. V gave up 5 bases and J gave up 2 bases, with 10 bases separating them. Per the germline V gene, CDR1 is SGHRS and CDR2 is YFSETQ. The CDR3 DNA follows: TGCGCCAGCAGTATGGAGTTTAACACTGAAGCTTTCTTT. It encodes CASSMEFNTEAFF.

The sample holds a few counts of this clone. The chain joins TRBV16 to TRBJ2-7; 9 bases fit TRBD1. The germline V gene encodes CDR1 KGHSY and CDR2 FQNENV. The ends lost 3 bases at V and 2 bases at J; junction bases unmatched: 2. The length of the CDR3 is 14 residues. The CDR3 DNA is TGTGCCAGCAGCCAGGGACAGGGTACCTACGAGCAGTACTTC. Protein sequence: CASSQGQGTYEQYF.

The rearrangement joins TRBV28 to TRBJ2-3; TRBD1 or TRBD2 may be the D gene (5 bases each). The CDR3 is made up of 14 amino acids. The germline CDR1 and CDR2 sequences are MDHEN and SYDVKM. The germline V and J ends were trimmed by 10 bases and 1 base, with 15 bases remaining between them. CDR3 sequence: CATKRDPGTDTQYF. CDR3 in DNA: TGTGCCACAAAAAGGGACCCGGGCACAGATACGCAGTATTTT.